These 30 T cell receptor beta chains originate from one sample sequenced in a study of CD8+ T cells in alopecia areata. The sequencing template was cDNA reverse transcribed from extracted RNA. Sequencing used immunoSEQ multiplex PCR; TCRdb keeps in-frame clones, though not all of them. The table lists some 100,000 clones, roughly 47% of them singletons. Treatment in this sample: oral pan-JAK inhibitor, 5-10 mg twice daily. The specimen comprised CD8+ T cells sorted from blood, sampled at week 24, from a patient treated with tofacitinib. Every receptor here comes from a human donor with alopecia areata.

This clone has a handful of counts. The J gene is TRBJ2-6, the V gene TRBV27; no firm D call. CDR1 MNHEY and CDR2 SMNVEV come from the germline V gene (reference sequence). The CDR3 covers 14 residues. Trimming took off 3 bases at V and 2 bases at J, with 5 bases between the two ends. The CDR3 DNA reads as TGTGCCAGCAGTTTTGGGGCTGGGGCCAACGTCCTGACTTTC. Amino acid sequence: CASSFGAGANVLTF.

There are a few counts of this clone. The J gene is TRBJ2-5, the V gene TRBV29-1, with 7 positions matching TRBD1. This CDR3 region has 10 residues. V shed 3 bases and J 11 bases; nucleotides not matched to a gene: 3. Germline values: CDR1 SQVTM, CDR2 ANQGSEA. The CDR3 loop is CSVERQGQYF. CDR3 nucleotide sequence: TGCAGCGTTGAGAGACAGGGTCAGTACTTC.

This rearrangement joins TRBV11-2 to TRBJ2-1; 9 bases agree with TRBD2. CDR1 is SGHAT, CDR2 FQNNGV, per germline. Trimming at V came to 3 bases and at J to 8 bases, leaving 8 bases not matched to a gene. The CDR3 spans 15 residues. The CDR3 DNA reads TGTGCCAGCAGCTTTAGCGGGAGAGGTAGGGATGAGCAGTTCTTC. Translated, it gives CASSFSGRGRDEQFF.

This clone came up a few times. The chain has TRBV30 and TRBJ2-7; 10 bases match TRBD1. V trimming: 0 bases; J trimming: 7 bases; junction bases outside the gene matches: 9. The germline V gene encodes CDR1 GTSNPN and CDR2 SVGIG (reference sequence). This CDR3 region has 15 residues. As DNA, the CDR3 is TGTGCCTGGAGTGTACTTCCCGGGACAGGGGATGAGCAGTACTTC. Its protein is CAWSVLPGTGDEQYF. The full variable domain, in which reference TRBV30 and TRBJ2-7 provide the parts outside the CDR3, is SQTIHQWPATLVQPVGSPLSLECTVEGTSNPNLYWYRQAAGRGLQLLFYSVGIGQISSEVPQNLSASRPQDRQFILSSKKLLLSDSGFYLCAWSVLPGTGDEQYFGPGTRLTVT.

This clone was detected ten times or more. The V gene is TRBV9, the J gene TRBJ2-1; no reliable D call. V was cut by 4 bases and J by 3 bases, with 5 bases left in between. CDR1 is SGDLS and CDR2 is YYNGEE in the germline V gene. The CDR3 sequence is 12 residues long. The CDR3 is CASSPDYNEQFF. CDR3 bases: TGTGCCAGCAGCCCGGACTACAATGAGCAGTTCTTC.

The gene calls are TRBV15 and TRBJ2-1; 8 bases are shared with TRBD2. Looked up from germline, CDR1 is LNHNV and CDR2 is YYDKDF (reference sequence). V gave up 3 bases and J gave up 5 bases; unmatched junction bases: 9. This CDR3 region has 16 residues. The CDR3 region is CATSSGRLASNNEQFF. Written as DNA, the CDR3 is TGTGCCACCAGCAGTGGTCGACTAGCGTCAAACAATGAGCAGTTCTTC. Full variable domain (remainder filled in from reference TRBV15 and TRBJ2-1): DAMVIQNPRYQVTQFGKPVTLSCSQTLNHNVMYWYQQKSSQAPKLLFHYYDKDFNNEADTPDNFQSRRPNTSFCFLDIRSPGLGDTAMYLCATSSGRLASNNEQFFGPGTRLTVL.

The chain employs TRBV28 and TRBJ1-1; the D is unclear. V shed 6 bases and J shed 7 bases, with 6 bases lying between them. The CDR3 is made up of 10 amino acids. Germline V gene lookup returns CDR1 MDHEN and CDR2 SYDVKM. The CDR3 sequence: CASRGFEAFF. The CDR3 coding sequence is TGTGCCAGCAGGGGGTTTGAAGCTTTCTTT.

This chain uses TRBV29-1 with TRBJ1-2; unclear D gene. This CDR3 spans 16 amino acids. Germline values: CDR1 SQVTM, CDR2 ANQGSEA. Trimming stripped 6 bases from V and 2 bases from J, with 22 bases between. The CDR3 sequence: CSVTPGGRAFNYGYTF. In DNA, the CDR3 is TGCAGCGTCACCCCGGGAGGCCGGGCATTCAACTATGGCTACACCTTC.

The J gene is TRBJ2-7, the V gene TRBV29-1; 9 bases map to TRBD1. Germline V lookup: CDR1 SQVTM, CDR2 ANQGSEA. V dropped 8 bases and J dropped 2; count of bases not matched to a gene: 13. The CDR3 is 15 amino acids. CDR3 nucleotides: TGCAGCATCTCCGGGACAGGGTTGGGGCCCTACGAGCAGTACTTC. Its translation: CSISGTGLGPYEQYF.

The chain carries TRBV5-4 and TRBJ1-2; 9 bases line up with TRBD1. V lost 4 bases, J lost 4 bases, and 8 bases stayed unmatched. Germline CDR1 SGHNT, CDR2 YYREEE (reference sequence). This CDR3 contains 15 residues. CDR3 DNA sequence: TGTGCCAGCAGCGAAAACAGGGGGCCAGGCTATGGCTACACCTTC. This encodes CASSENRGPGYGYTF.

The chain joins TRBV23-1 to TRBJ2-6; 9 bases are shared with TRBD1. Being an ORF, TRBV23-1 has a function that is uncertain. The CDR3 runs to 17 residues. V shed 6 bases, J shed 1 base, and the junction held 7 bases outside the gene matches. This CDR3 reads CASRRQGGRSGANVLTF. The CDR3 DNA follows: TGCGCCAGCAGGAGACAGGGGGGAAGATCTGGGGCCAACGTCCTGACTTTC.

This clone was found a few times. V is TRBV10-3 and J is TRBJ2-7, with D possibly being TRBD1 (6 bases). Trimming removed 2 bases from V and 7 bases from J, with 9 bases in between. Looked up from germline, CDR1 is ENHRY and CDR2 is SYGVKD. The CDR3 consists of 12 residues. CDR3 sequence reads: CAISEDRREQYF. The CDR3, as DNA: TGTGCCATCAGTGAGGACAGGAGAGAGCAGTACTTC.

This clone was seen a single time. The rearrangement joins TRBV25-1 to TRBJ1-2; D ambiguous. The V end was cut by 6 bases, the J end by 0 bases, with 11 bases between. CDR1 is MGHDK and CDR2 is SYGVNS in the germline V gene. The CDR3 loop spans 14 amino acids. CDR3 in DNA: TGTGCCAGCAGGGGCTTTAGGCCTAACTATGGCTACACCTTC. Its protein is CASRGFRPNYGYTF.

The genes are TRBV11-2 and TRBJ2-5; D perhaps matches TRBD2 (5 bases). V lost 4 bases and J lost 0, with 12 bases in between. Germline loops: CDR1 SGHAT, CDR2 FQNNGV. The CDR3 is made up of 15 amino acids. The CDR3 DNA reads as TGTGCCAGCAGCTCCCACCGAGCGGACCAAGAGACCCAGTACTTC. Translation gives CASSSHRADQETQYF.

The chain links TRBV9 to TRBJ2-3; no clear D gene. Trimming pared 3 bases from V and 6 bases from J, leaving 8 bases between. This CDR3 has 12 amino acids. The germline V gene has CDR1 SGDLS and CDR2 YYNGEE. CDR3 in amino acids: CASSGSLDTQYF. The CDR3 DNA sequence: TGTGCCAGCAGCGGGAGTCTGGATACGCAGTATTTT.

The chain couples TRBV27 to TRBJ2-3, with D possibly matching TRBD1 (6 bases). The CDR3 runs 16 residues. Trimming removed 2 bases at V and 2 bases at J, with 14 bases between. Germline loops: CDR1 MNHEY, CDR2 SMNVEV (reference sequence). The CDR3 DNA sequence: TGTGCCAGCAGTTTAGGGACAACTCCTGCCACAGATACGCAGTATTTT. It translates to CASSLGTTPATDTQYF.

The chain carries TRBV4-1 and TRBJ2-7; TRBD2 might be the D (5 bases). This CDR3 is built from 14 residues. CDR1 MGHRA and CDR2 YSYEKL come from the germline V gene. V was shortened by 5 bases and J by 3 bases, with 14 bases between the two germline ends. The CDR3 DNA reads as TGCGCCAGCAGCTCCATCGTAGGAGGCTACGAGCAGTACTTC. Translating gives CASSSIVGGYEQYF.

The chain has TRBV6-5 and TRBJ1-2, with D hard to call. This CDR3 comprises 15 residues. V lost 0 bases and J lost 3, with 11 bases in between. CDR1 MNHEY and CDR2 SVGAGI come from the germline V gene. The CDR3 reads CASSYSWGHDYGYTF. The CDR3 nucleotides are TGTGCCAGCAGTTACTCGTGGGGTCACGACTATGGCTACACCTTC.

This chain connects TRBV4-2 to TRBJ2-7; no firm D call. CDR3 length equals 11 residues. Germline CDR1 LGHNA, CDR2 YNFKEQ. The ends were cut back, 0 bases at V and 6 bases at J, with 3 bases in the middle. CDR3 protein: CASSQDGEQYF. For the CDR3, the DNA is TGTGCCAGCAGCCAAGACGGCGAGCAGTACTTC.

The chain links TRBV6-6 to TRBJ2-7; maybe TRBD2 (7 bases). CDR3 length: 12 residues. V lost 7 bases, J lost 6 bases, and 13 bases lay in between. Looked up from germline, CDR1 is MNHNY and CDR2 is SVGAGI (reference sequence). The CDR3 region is CASNLGGGEQYF. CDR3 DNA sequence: TGTGCCAGCAACCTAGGGGGGGGCGAGCAGTACTTC.

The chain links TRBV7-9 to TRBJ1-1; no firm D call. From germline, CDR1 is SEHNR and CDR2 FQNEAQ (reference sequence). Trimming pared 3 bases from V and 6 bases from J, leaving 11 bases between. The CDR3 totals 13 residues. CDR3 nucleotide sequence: TGTGCCAGCAGCTTGAGGGAAAACCCTGAAGCTTTCTTT. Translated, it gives CASSLRENPEAFF.

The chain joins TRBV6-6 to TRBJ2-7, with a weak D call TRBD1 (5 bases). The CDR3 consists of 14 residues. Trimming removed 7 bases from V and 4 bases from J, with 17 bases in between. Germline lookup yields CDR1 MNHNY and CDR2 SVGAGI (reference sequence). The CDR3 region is CASTNGALLYEQYF. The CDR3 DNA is TGTGCCAGCACCAATGGGGCCTTATTGTACGAGCAGTACTTC.

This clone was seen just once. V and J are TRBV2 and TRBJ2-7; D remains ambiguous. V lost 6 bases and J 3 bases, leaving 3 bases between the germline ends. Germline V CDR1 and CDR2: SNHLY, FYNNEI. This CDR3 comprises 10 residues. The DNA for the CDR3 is TGTGCCAGCAGGAACTACGAGCAGTACTTC. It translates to CASRNYEQYF.

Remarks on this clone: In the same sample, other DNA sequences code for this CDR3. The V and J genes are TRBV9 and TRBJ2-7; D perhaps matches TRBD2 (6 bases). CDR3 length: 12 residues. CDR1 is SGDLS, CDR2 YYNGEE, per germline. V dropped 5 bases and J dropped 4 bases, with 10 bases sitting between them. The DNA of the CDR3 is TGTGCCAGCAGTCCCAGCGGGTACGAGCAGTACTTC. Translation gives CASSPSGYEQYF.

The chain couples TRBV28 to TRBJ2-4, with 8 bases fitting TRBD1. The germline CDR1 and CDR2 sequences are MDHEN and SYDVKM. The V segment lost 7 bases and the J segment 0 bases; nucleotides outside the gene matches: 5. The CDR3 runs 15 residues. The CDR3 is CASISRGLAKNIQYF. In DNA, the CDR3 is TGTGCCAGCATTTCCAGGGGGCTAGCCAAAAACATTCAGTACTTC.

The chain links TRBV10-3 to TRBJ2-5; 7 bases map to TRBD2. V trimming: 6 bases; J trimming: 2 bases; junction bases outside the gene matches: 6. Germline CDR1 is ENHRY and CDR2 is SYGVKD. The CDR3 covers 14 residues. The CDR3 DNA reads TGTGCCATCAGGGGGACTACCCCGCAAGAGACCCAGTACTTC. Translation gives CAIRGTTPQETQYF.

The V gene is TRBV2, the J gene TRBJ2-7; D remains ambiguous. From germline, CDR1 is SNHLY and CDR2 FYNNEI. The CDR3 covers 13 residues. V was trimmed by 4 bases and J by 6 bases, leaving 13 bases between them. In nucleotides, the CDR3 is TGTGCCAGCAGTGCTAGGGCATCCCGCGAGCAGTACTTC. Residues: CASSARASREQYF.

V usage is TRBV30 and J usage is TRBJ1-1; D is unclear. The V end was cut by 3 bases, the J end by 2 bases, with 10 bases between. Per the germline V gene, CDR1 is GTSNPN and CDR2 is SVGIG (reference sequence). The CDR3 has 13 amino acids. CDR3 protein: CAWRTPGNTEAFF. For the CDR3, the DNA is TGTGCCTGGAGAACCCCGGGTAACACTGAAGCTTTCTTT.

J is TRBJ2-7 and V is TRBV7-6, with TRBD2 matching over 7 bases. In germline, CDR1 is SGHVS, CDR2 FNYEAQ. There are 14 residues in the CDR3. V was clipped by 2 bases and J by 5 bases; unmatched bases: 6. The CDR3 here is CASSLSLAGDEQYF. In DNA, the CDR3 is TGTGCCAGCAGCTTATCCCTCGCGGGAGACGAGCAGTACTTC.

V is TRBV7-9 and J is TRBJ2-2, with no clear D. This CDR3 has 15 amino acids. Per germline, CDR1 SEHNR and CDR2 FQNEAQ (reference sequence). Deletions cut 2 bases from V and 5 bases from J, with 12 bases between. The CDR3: CASSLTKEFTGELFF. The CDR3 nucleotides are TGTGCCAGCAGCTTAACGAAAGAGTTTACCGGGGAGCTGTTTTTT.